The rows below give T cell receptor beta chains drawn from one sample of a study of T cells in Graves' hyperthyroidism and ophthalmopathy. TCRdb called the multiplex PCR reads again in MiXCR, with one record for every CDR3 protein. This table has 150,000 or so distinct CDR3 sequences, 22% appearing once. The specimen sequenced was blood. The receptors derive from a woman aged 50 to 60 with Graves' hyperthyroidism that later progressed to Graves' ophthalmopathy. Each CDR3 is given with its conserved first and last residue. The D gene is left open where the match is weak. Clone size is given for some rows only: seen once, a few or many times, or a class if the clone is expanded.

V	size	J	D	DNA	CDR3
TRBV5-1	many	TRBJ2-7	NA	TGCGCCAGCAGCTTGGATCCAGATTCCTACGAGCAGTACTTC	CASSLDPDSYEQYF
TRBV20-1	many	TRBJ2-3	TRBD2	TGCAGTGCTAGATCCGGGAGGATGACAGATACGCAGTATTTT	CSARSGRMTDTQYF
TRBV7-8	many	TRBJ2-7	NA	TGTGCCAGCAGCTTAGGAACGGGCGGCGAGCAGTACTTC	CASSLGTGGEQYF
TRBV28	NA	TRBJ1-1	NA	TGTGCCTCACCTCCTCCGGTCCCGTCCTACATAGAGACTGAAGCTTTCTTT	CASPPPVPSYIETEAFF
TRBV19	few	TRBJ2-5	NA	TGTGCCAGTAGCCCTTGGCGGACCGGGCCACAAGAGACCCAGTACTTC	CASSPWRTGPQETQYF
TRBV9	NA	TRBJ2-3	TRBD2	TGTGCCAGCAGCGTAGCCGGGCGGGAGGAGACAGATACGCAGTATTTT	CASSVAGREETDTQYF
TRBV7-2	many	TRBJ1-2	TRBD1	TGTGCCAGCAGCCAGGGGTCTAGGGCAGGGGGAGGCTACACCTTC	CASSQGSRAGGGYTF
TRBV5-1	many	TRBJ2-3	NA	TGCGCCAGCAGCTACCCAGGGGCAGATACGCAGTATTTT	CASSYPGADTQYF
TRBV7-9	few	TRBJ1-1	NA	TGTGGCGGGGCGGACACTGAAGCTTTCTTT	CGGADTEAFF
TRBV28	few	TRBJ2-7	NA	TGTGCCAGCAGTTTATCTGGGGCGTCCTACGAGCAGCACTTC	CASSLSGASYEQHF
TRBV20-1	NA	TRBJ2-5	NA	TGCAGTGTTTACGTGGGCGGTCAGACCCAGTACTTC	CSVYVGGQTQYF
TRBV28	many	TRBJ2-7	NA	TGTGCCAGCAGTCGGGGTTTGTGGGGGGAGCAGTACTTC	CASSRGLWGEQYF
TRBV10-3	many	TRBJ1-1	NA	TGTGCCATCAGTGGTAAGGGACTCCAGAACACTGAAGCTTTCTTT	CAISGKGLQNTEAFF
TRBV30	many	TRBJ1-1	TRBD1	TGTGCCTGGAAGGACAGGGGGACGACTGAAGCTTTCTTT	CAWKDRGTTEAFF
TRBV2	many	TRBJ1-5	NA	TGTGCCAGCAGTGTGGCGGGGGCAAATCAGCCCCAGCATTTT	CASSVAGANQPQHF
TRBV6-1	many	TRBJ2-4	TRBD2	TGTGCCAGCAGTGAGGGGGGGACAGCCAAAAACATTCAGTACTTC	CASSEGGTAKNIQYF
TRBV7-2	NA	TRBJ1-3	NA	TGTGCCAGCAGCTTACCTGGGGGCGCGGGAAACACCATATATTTT	CASSLPGGAGNTIYF
TRBV25-1	NA	TRBJ2-3	TRBD1	TGTGCCAGCAGAGGGACAGGGGCAGATACGCAGTATTTT	CASRGTGADTQYF
TRBV5-4	few	TRBJ2-1	NA	TGTGCCAGCAGCCCTGGCCTCTTTGGAGCGGACAATGAGCAGTTCTTC	CASSPGLFGADNEQFF
TRBV5-1	many	TRBJ1-1	NA	TGCGCCAGCAGCTTGGGTCAATCGCTGAACACTGAAGCTTTCTTT	CASSLGQSLNTEAFF
TRBV12-3/TRBV12-4	NA	TRBJ2-1	TRBD2	TGTGCCAGCAGTCCAGGGACTAGCGGGGGAAATGAGCAGTTCTTC	CASSPGTSGGNEQFF
TRBV19	few	TRBJ2-7	TRBD2	TGTGCCAGTAGTATAGAGGCGGGAGCCTACGAGCAGTACTTC	CASSIEAGAYEQYF
TRBV20-1	many	TRBJ1-3	TRBD1	TGCAGTGCTAGTTGGCAGGGGGCCCTTCGGAGCTCTGGAAACACCATATATTTT	CSASWQGALRSSGNTIYF
TRBV7-8	NA	TRBJ2-5	TRBD1	TGTGCCAGCAGCTTAGACAGGGGAGATAGCGAGACCCAGTACTTC	CASSLDRGDSETQYF
TRBV20-1	NA	TRBJ1-3	TRBD1	TGCAGTGCTAGTGACAGGGGGCAAAGTGGAAACACCATATATTTT	CSASDRGQSGNTIYF
TRBV18	many	TRBJ1-5	NA	TGTGCCAGCTCACCACAAAAGGGGAATCAGCCCCAGCATTTT	CASSPQKGNQPQHF
TRBV2	many	TRBJ2-3	TRBD2	TGTGCCAGCACCCCGGGACTAGCGGGAGATACGCAGTATTTT	CASTPGLAGDTQYF
TRBV27	few	TRBJ1-4	TRBD1	TGTGCCAGCGGGGACAGGGGAGGAAATGAAAAACTGTTTTTT	CASGDRGGNEKLFF
TRBV7-6	many	TRBJ2-1	NA	TGTGCCAGCAGCGCAGCGGAATCCCCCAACAATGAGCAGTTCTTC	CASSAAESPNNEQFF
TRBV5-8	many	TRBJ2-7	NA	TGTGCCAGCAGCCCTCCCCGGGGCGAGCAGTACTTC	CASSPPRGEQYF
TRBV6-1	NA	TRBJ2-3	TRBD1	TGTGCCAGCAGTGAGGCGCCGGGACAGGGTTTCACAGATACGCAGTATTTT	CASSEAPGQGFTDTQYF
TRBV19	NA	TRBJ2-7	TRBD2	TGTGCCAGTAGTATAGAAGCTAGCGGTTCCTCCTACGAGCAGTACTTC	CASSIEASGSSYEQYF
TRBV11-2	few	TRBJ1-1	NA	TGTGCCAGCAGCCCCGGATTCCAGGAGACCGCTTTCTTT	CASSPGFQETAFF
TRBV11-2	once	TRBJ1-1	TRBD1	TGTGCCAGCAGCTTAGTACTGACCCGGGACAGGGGTTGGGCTTTCTTT	CASSLVLTRDRGWAFF
TRBV6-1	many	TRBJ2-1	TRBD2	TGTGCCAGCAGAGGGACTAGCGGGAGTGGATACAATGAGCAGTTCTTC	CASRGTSGSGYNEQFF
TRBV19	few	TRBJ2-7	TRBD2	TGTGCCAGTAGTTTCCGCGCTAGCGGGATTAACGCCTACGAGCAGTACTTC	CASSFRASGINAYEQYF
TRBV10-3	NA	TRBJ2-1	NA	TGTGCCATCAGTGAGGAAGCCTCAACAATGACGCAGTTCTTC	CAISEEASTMTQFF
TRBV7-2	many	TRBJ2-7	NA	TGTGCCAGCAGCTTAGCCGGTAACTCCTACGAGCAGTACTTC	CASSLAGNSYEQYF
TRBV11-2	few	TRBJ2-5	NA	TGTGCCAGCAGCGAGGGACCTCAAGAGACCCAGTACTTC	CASSEGPQETQYF
TRBV20-1	many	TRBJ1-1	TRBD1	TGCAGTGCTACAAGGACAGGGGATGAGAGAGCTTTCTTT	CSATRTGDERAFF
TRBV20-1	few	TRBJ1-4	NA	TGCAGTGCTAGGGCACAGGTTGCAACTAATGAAAAACTGTTTTTT	CSARAQVATNEKLFF
TRBV7-9	NA	TRBJ2-3	NA	TGTGCCAGCAGGTCGTCCACAGATACGCAGTATTTT	CASRSSTDTQYF
TRBV3-1	many	TRBJ2-7	NA	TGTGCCAGCAGCCAAGATGGCGGCGGGGGCGCATTTTACGAGCAGTACTTC	CASSQDGGGGAFYEQYF
TRBV2	NA	TRBJ2-7	NA	TGTGCCAGCAGAGACACATTCGAGCAGTACTTC	CASRDTFEQYF
TRBV28	NA	TRBJ2-1	NA	TGTGCCAGCAGTCTGGCCCGTGCTATAGGTAATGAGCAGTTCTTC	CASSLARAIGNEQFF
TRBV15	many	TRBJ2-5	NA	TGTGCCACCAGCAGAGGAGGGAGTGACTTAGAGACCCAGTACTTC	CATSRGGSDLETQYF
TRBV18	many	TRBJ2-3	NA	TGTGCCAGCTCAACGGCCATGAGGGTAGATACGCAGTATTTT	CASSTAMRVDTQYF
TRBV6-1	many	TRBJ1-5	TRBD1	TGTGCCAGCAGTGAAGCTTGGGTCGGACAGGGGAATCAGCCCCAGCATTTT	CASSEAWVGQGNQPQHF
TRBV12-3/TRBV12-4	many	TRBJ2-7	NA	TGTGCCAGCAGGCTAGGTACAGGTGCAGGCGAGCAGTACTTC	CASRLGTGAGEQYF